A selection of T cell receptor beta chains follows, all from one sample in a study of tumor and adjacent non-tumor tissue in lung cancer. One entry per CDR3 protein results from TCRdb running MiXCR on the multiplex PCR reads. The data show under 140,000 distinct CDR3 sequences, with over 75% seen just once and about 23% held by the top ten. Sequencing input: lung tumor tissue. These receptors were collected from a man between 65 and 80 years old with non-small cell lung cancer. Each CDR3 is given with its conserved first and last residue. A D gene is named only where the DNA matches it firmly. The size of a clone is reported for some rows only, either as once, few or many, or as a class for expanded clones.

v_call	clone_size	j_call	d_call	cdr3_aa	cdr3_nt
TRBV6-2/TRBV6-3	.	TRBJ2-3	.	CASGADTEWF	TGTGCCAGCGGCGCGGATACGGAGTGGTTT
TRBV4-1	.	TRBJ2-5	.	CASSLLLTAEQTQYF	TGCGCCAGCAGCCTCTTACTAACGGCCGAACAGACCCAGTACTTC
TRBV20-1	.	TRBJ1-5	.	CSPSLGRINLPQHF	TGCAGTCCTAGCCTCGGACGGATAAATCTGCCCCAGCATTTT
TRBV5-4	.	TRBJ2-5	.	CVSSLLRVMTRETQYF	TGTGTCAGCAGCCTTCTCAGGGTGATGACGAGAGAGACCCAGTACTTC
TRBV11-2	.	TRBJ2-5	TRBD2	CASSSGLASGTQYF	TGTGCCAGCAGCTCGGGACTAGCGAGCGGGACCCAGTACTTC
TRBV6-1	.	TRBJ2-6	.	CTSGHSGVNVLTF	TGTACCAGCGGGCACTCTGGCGTCAACGTCCTGACTTTC
TRBV12-3/TRBV12-4	.	TRBJ1-1	.	CASRWSEAFF	TGTGCTAGCAGATGGAGTGAAGCTTTCTTT
TRBV11-1	.	TRBJ2-2	.	CASTSGRMNTGELFF	TGTGCCAGCACATCCGGTAGGATGAACACCGGGGAGCTGTTTTTT
TRBV12-3/TRBV12-4	.	TRBJ1-5	.	CASIEGGLNQPQHF	TGTGCCAGCATCGAGGGAGGACTCAATCAGCCCCAGCATTTT
TRBV29-1	few	TRBJ1-2	.	CGAFGRVNYDYTF	TGCGGCGCATTCGGCAGGGTGAACTATGACTACACCTTC
TRBV4-3	.	TRBJ2-2	TRBD1	CASSQGTAYTWELFF	TGCGCCAGCAGCCAGGGGACAGCTTACACCTGGGAGCTGTTTTTT
TRBV12-3/TRBV12-4	once	TRBJ2-5	.	CASRKSDHPTSGLPEEIQYF	TGTGCCAGCAGAAAAAGCGACCACCCGACTAGTGGGCTTCCCGAGGAGATCCAGTACTTC
TRBV29-1	.	TRBJ2-2	TRBD2	CSVASGANTGELFF	TGCAGCGTGGCTAGCGGGGCTAACACCGGGGAGCTGTTTTTT
TRBV6-2/TRBV6-3	.	TRBJ2-7	.	CASTYMGRYPYEQYF	TGTGCCAGCACTTACATGGGACGGTATCCCTACGAGCAATACTTC
TRBV5-1	many	TRBJ1-3	.	CASSEVLSGNTIYF	TGCGCCAGCAGCGAAGTCCTCTCTGGAAACACCATATATTTT
TRBV6-4	.	TRBJ2-1	.	CASSDPGRNEQFF	TGTGCCAGCAGCGACCCCGGCAGGAATGAGCAGTTCTTC
TRBV11-3	few	TRBJ2-1	TRBD2	CVSSLLGTSGGYNEQFF	TGTGTTAGCAGTCTCCTAGGGACTAGCGGGGGCTACAATGAGCAGTTCTTC
TRBV24-1	.	TRBJ2-2	.	CATRTSGDTGELFF	TGTGCTACCAGGACCTCCGGGGACACCGGGGAGCTGTTTTTT
TRBV6-2/TRBV6-3	once	TRBJ2-1	.	CASGVGPRAYEQFF	TGTGCCAGCGGTGTGGGACCTCGAGCCTACGAGCAGTTCTTC
TRBV20-1	.	TRBJ2-7	.	CSDSTVSEQYF	TGCAGTGACAGTACAGTCTCCGAACAGTACTTC
TRBV11-3	.	TRBJ2-1	TRBD2	CPISLLGTSGGYNEEFF	TGTCCCATCAGCCTCCTAGGGACTAGCGGGGGCTACAATGAGGAGTTCTTC
TRBV20-1	.	TRBJ1-5	.	CSARDKPDFPIQPQHF	TGCAGTGCTAGAGACAAGCCGGACTTTCCCATTCAGCCCCAACATTTT
TRBV11-2	.	TRBJ2-2	.	CASSQDSQSGGPFF	TGTGCCAGCAGCCAGGACAGTCAGTCCGGGGGGCCGTTTTTT
TRBV6-5	once	TRBJ2-1	TRBD2	CASSFRTSIDEQLF	TGTGCCAGCAGTTTCCGGACTAGCATCGATGAGCAGTTGTTC
TRBV4-2	.	TRBJ2-5	TRBD2	CASSQGTRGRAETQYF	TGTGCCAGCAGCCAAGGGACTCGCGGGAGGGCGGAGACCCAGTATTTC
TRBV12-3/TRBV12-4	.	TRBJ1-5	TRBD1	CASNFETGDFQPQHF	TGTGCCAGCAATTTCGAAACAGGGGACTTTCAGCCCCAGCATTTT
TRBV11-2	.	TRBJ2-1	TRBD1	CASSLEGRDRYNEQFF	TGTGCCAGCAGCTTAGAGGGTAGGGACAGGTACAATGAGCAGTTCTTC
TRBV29-1	.	TRBJ1-1	.	CSVIEFGGMNTEAFF	TGCAGCGTTATTGAATTCGGGGGGATGAACACTGAAGCTTTCTTT
TRBV12-3/TRBV12-4	once	TRBJ2-3	.	CASSFVVQPQYF	TGTGCCAGCAGTTTTGTCGTTCAGCCCCAGTATTTT
TRBV5-4	.	TRBJ2-7	TRBD2	CTSSGAGGSSYEQYF	TGTACCAGCAGCGGCGCGGGGGGGTCGTCCTACGAGCAGTACTTC
TRBV5-6	once	TRBJ2-7	.	CGSSPGGWSYEQYF	TGTGGAAGCAGTCCGGGCGGGTGGTCCTACGAGCAGTACTTC
TRBV6-5	.	TRBJ2-2	.	CASEAFKNTGELFF	TGTGCCAGCGAGGCATTCAAGAACACCGGGGAGCTGTTTTTT
TRBV13	.	TRBJ2-3	TRBD2	CASSQSGVVADTQYF	TGTGCCAGCAGCCAAAGCGGGGTGGTAGCAGATACGCAGTATTTT
TRBV29-1	.	TRBJ2-5	.	CSAEKSETQCF	TGCAGCGCTGAGAAAAGTGAGACCCAGTGCTTC
TRBV6-5	.	TRBJ2-1	TRBD2	CASSYLRGVMNEQFF	TGTGCCAGCAGTTACCTACGGGGGGTAATGAATGAGCAGTTCTTC
TRBV6-5	.	TRBJ2-2	TRBD2	CASTYSGLAGGYIGELFF	TGTGCCAGCACTTACTCCGGACTAGCGGGAGGATACATCGGGGAGCTGTTTTTT
TRBV5-1	.	TRBJ2-7	.	CAGNLTSPPYEQYF	TGCGCCGGCAACTTAACCTCGCCTCCTTACGAGCAGTACTTC
TRBV6-6	.	TRBJ2-3	.	CAISYVAEGTDTQYF	TGTGCCATCAGTTACGTCGCGGAAGGGACAGATACGCAGTATTTT
TRBV4-1	.	TRBJ1-5	.	CANSQSSSIYSNQPQHF	TGCGCCAACAGCCAGAGTAGCAGCATTTATAGCAATCAGCCTCAGCATTTT
TRBV29-1	.	TRBJ2-7	.	CSAWGTNPKQYF	TGTAGCGCCTGGGGGACGAACCCCAAGCAGTATTTC
TRBV24-1	.	TRBJ2-1	.	CATSGRGEVNEQFF	TGTGCCACCAGTGGCAGGGGGGAGGTCAATGAGCAGTTCTTC